These T cell receptor beta chains were read from a single sample in a study of shared clonotypes between healthy human individuals. The method was immunoSEQ multiplex PCR; TCRdb's version includes in-frame clones alone and lacks a portion of them. The repertoire has approximately 1.5 million clones, 98% of them found once; the top ten carry approximately 0.38%. Input material: naive CD4+ T cells sorted from blood. These receptors all stem from a man aged 25 to 40 in good health. Each CDR3 is given with its conserved first and last residue. D genes are given only for firm matches. Only some rows state a clone size, as once, few, many or a class for expanded clones.

V gene	clone size	D gene	J gene	CDR3 DNA	CDR3 protein
TRBV18	.	TRBD1	TRBJ2-7	TGTGCCAGCTCACCCGACAGGGTTGGCGAGCAGTACTTC	CASSPDRVGEQYF
TRBV7-2	.	TRBD2	TRBJ2-7	TGTGCCAGCAGCACCCGCGGCGAGGTAGCGGGAGGGGCCTACGAGCAGTACTTC	CASSTRGEVAGGAYEQYF
TRBV7-2	.	.	TRBJ2-1	TGTGCCAGCAGCTTCTATACGAGAAACAATGAGCAGTTCTTC	CASSFYTRNNEQFF
TRBV28	.	.	TRBJ1-5	TGTGCCAGCAGAGGACGGAGGGGGTATCAGCCCCAGCATTTT	CASRGRRGYQPQHF
TRBV28	.	.	TRBJ2-7	TGTGCCAGCAGTCCCGGAGGGCCGTCTCACGAGCAGTACTTC	CASSPGGPSHEQYF
TRBV6-5	.	.	TRBJ1-2	TGTGCCAGCAGTTGGACACCTAACTATGGCTACACCTTC	CASSWTPNYGYTF
TRBV19	.	TRBD1	TRBJ2-3	TGTGCCAGTAGTATTCGGTCAGGGGGCAAACCAGATACGCAGTATTTT	CASSIRSGGKPDTQYF
TRBV7-9	.	.	TRBJ2-1	TGTGCCAGCAGTTTAAGGGACTCCTACAATGAGCAGTTCTTC	CASSLRDSYNEQFF
TRBV7-9	.	.	TRBJ2-1	TGTGCCAGCAGCTTACAGGGCGGGAATGAGCAGTTCTTC	CASSLQGGNEQFF
TRBV5-1	.	.	TRBJ2-3	TGCGCCAGCAGCTTGGTCGCCCAGCTCACAGATACGCAGTATTTT	CASSLVAQLTDTQYF
TRBV4-3	.	TRBD2	TRBJ2-1	TGCGCCAGCAGCCAAACTAGCGGGAGTACAAGTGAGCAGTTCTTC	CASSQTSGSTSEQFF
TRBV28	once	.	TRBJ2-5	TGTGCCATCTCGACTAGGTGGGAGACCCAGTACTTC	CAISTRWETQYF
TRBV7-2	.	TRBD1	TRBJ2-1	TGTGCCAGCAGCGATAGGACAGGGAGCTCCTACAATGAGCAGTTCTTC	CASSDRTGSSYNEQFF
TRBV30	.	.	TRBJ2-7	TGTGCCTGGACCCACACACAGGGCGCCTCCTACGAGCAGTACTTC	CAWTHTQGASYEQYF
TRBV12-1	.	.	TRBJ2-1	TGTGCCAGCCGCCTAGACAGCCGGCCCTACAATGAGCAGTTCTTC	CASRLDSRPYNEQFF
TRBV18	.	TRBD1	TRBJ2-7	TGTGCCAGCTCACCCGGGACAGGTTTCAGAGAGCAGTACTTC	CASSPGTGFREQYF
TRBV5-4	.	TRBD1	TRBJ2-1	TGTGCCAGCAGCTTGGCATCCACAGGGGGCAATGAGCAGTTCTTC	CASSLASTGGNEQFF
TRBV28	.	.	TRBJ1-3	TGTGCCAGCAGTAGTCCGGGTGACTCTGGAAACACCATATATTTT	CASSSPGDSGNTIYF
TRBV25-1	.	.	TRBJ1-1	TGTGCCAGCAGTGAACGCAGGATCGGCGCTGAAGCTTTCTTT	CASSERRIGAEAFF
TRBV7-2	.	.	TRBJ2-7	TGTGCCAGCAGCTTCTTTGAGGACTCCTACGAGCAGTACTTC	CASSFFEDSYEQYF
TRBV6-5	.	TRBD2	TRBJ2-7	TGTGCCAGCAGGGAAAGCGGGACCTCCTACGAGCAGTACTTC	CASRESGTSYEQYF
TRBV9	.	TRBD1	TRBJ2-7	TGTGCCAGCAGCCCTAGGGCCGGGACAGCTATACCCTACGAGCAGTACTTC	CASSPRAGTAIPYEQYF
TRBV28	.	.	TRBJ2-7	TGTGCCAGCAGTACCCGCCAGGAGGGCTACGAGCAGTACTTC	CASSTRQEGYEQYF
TRBV5-4	.	.	TRBJ2-6	TGTGCCAGCAGCTTGGTTCGGACTGGGGCCAACGTCCTGACTTTC	CASSLVRTGANVLTF
TRBV7-2	.	.	TRBJ2-5	TGTGCCAGCAGCTTAGCAGGGCCAGAGACCCAGTACTTC	CASSLAGPETQYF
TRBV5-1	.	TRBD1	TRBJ1-1	TGCGCCAGCAGCTCAGAGGGGGCGACTGAAGCTTTCTTT	CASSSEGATEAFF
TRBV4-3	.	.	TRBJ1-3	TGCGCCAGCAGCCAAGATCGGAGAGCTGGAAACACCATATATTTT	CASSQDRRAGNTIYF
TRBV5-6	once	.	TRBJ2-3	TGTGCCAGCAGCTTGATCAGCGGTGATACGCAGTATTTT	CASSLISGDTQYF